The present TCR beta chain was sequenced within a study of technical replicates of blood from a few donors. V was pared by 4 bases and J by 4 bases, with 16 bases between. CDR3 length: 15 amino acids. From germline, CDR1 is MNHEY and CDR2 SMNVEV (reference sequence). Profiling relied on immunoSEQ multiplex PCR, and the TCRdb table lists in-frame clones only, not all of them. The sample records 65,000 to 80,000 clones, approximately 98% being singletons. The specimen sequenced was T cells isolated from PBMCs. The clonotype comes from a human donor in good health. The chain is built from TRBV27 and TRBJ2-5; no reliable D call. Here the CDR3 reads CASSSRHTVGETQYF. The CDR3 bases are TGTGCCAGCAGTTCACGACATACGGTCGGAGAGACCCAGTACTTC.